Presented here are 14 T cell receptor beta chains from one specimen sequenced in a study of T cell changes during pregnancy in multiple sclerosis. Sequencing was performed with immunoSEQ multiplex PCR; in TCRdb, only in-frame clones are kept and a portion is missing. This table has 95,000 to 100,000 clones, more than 85% appearing once. Material: peripheral blood, obtained in the second trimester of pregnancy. Receptor source: a female donor with multiple sclerosis, enrolled in a pregnancy study.

The gene calls are TRBV7-9 and TRBJ1-1; a weak D match, TRBD1 (6 bases). The germline CDR1 and CDR2 sequences are SEHNR and FQNEAQ (reference sequence). The CDR3 extends over 15 amino acids. V dropped 7 bases and J dropped 2 bases, with 17 bases sitting between them. Here the CDR3 reads CASTLGGVTNTEAFF. CDR3 DNA sequence: TGTGCCAGCACCCTAGGGGGGGTTACAAACACTGAAGCTTTCTTT.

CDR3 nucleotides: TGTGCCAGCAGCCGACCCCGGACTAGCGGGAGGTGGAGGGAGCAGTTCTTC. Translation: CASSRPRTSGRWREQFF. The chain combines TRBV7-9 with TRBJ2-1, with 14 bases aligning to TRBD2. The CDR3 loop spans 17 amino acids. Germline V gene sequence: CDR1 SEHNR, CDR2 FQNEAQ (reference sequence). J gave up 10 bases and V 5 bases, and 13 bases lay outside the gene matches.

The V and J genes are TRBV6-5 and TRBJ2-7, with 8 bases identical to TRBD2. The junction had 7 bases not matched to a gene; V was cut back by 5 bases and J by 7 bases. The length of the CDR3 is 13 residues. Germline CDR1 and CDR2: MNHEY and SVGAGI. The CDR3 protein is CASSTSGSGEQYF. CDR3 DNA: TGTGCCAGCAGTACGAGCGGGAGCGGTGAGCAGTACTTC.

This chain uses TRBV5-1 with TRBJ2-7; 7 nucleotides align to TRBD2. CDR1 is SGHRS, CDR2 YFSETQ, per germline. The junction had 4 bases not matched to a gene; V was cut back by 0 bases and J by 1 base. This CDR3 is built from 15 residues. The CDR3 sequence: CASSLGGTTSYEQYF. The DNA for the CDR3 is TGCGCCAGCAGCTTGGGGGGGACTACTTCCTACGAGCAGTACTTC.

The rearrangement joins TRBV19 to TRBJ2-1; D gene uncertain. The CDR3 length is 13 residues. Germline V gene lookup returns CDR1 LNHDA and CDR2 SQIVND (reference sequence). Trimming cost V 0 bases and J 4 bases, with 4 bases left between them. The DNA for the CDR3 is TGTGCCAGTAGTATAGACCGGTACAATGAGCAGTTCTTC. Translated, it gives CASSIDRYNEQFF.

This chain joins TRBV9 and TRBJ2-5; 11 bases line up with TRBD2. V gave up 4 bases and J gave up 2 bases; unmatched junction bases: 7. Germline loops: CDR1 SGDLS, CDR2 YYNGEE. This CDR3 contains 16 residues. The CDR3 DNA sequence: TGTGCCAGCAGCCCCACTAGCGGGAGCCTTCAAGAGACCCAGTACTTC. Amino acid sequence: CASSPTSGSLQETQYF. Looking up the rest from reference TRBV9 and TRBJ2-5 gives the full variable domain: DSGVTQTPKHLITATGQRVTLRCSPRSGDLSVYWYQQSLDQGLQFLIQYYNGEERAKGNILERFSAQQFPDLHSELNLSSLELGDSALYFCASSPTSGSLQETQYFGPGTRLLVL.

J is TRBJ2-2 and V is TRBV6-5; 8 bases align to TRBD1. Germline CDR1 is MNHEY and CDR2 is SVGAGI. Trimming at V came to 7 bases and at J to 5 bases, leaving 6 bases not matched to a gene. The length of the CDR3 is 14 residues. The CDR3 protein is CASTKQGETGELFF. DNA for the CDR3: TGTGCCAGCACTAAACAGGGGGAAACCGGGGAGCTGTTTTTT.

This chain links TRBV19 with TRBJ1-1; D gene uncertain. Germline CDR1 LNHDA, CDR2 SQIVND (reference sequence). CDR3 length equals 11 residues. Trimming left V 5 bases short and J 4 bases short, with 5 bases between. CDR3 nucleotide sequence: TGTGCCAGTAGTTGGAGCACTGAAGCTTTCTTT. Translated: CASSWSTEAFF.

V usage is TRBV4-2 and J usage is TRBJ1-2; D unclear. The germline V gene has CDR1 LGHNA and CDR2 YNFKEQ. This CDR3 spans 16 amino acids. The ends were cut back, 0 bases at V and 1 base at J, with 12 bases in the middle. The CDR3 coding sequence is TGTGCCAGCAGCCAAGAGGGCGGGGATCGTAACTATGGCTACACCTTC. It yields the protein CASSQEGGDRNYGYTF.

The chain recombines TRBV2 with TRBJ2-7, with a weak D call TRBD1 (6 bases). V lost 6 bases and J 0 bases, leaving 9 bases between the germline ends. The CDR3 is made up of 13 amino acids. The germline V gene has CDR1 SNHLY and CDR2 FYNNEI. The CDR3 sequence: CASRGQNSYEQYF. Written as DNA, the CDR3 is TGTGCCAGCAGAGGACAGAACTCCTACGAGCAGTACTTC.

This clone has more than one count but fewer than ten. The rearrangement joins TRBV5-6 to TRBJ2-7; 9 bases match TRBD1. Germline V CDR1 and CDR2: SGHDT, YYEEEE. The V gene end was trimmed by 2 bases and the J gene end by 6 bases; junction bases not matched to a gene: 9. The CDR3 length is 15 residues. CDR3 nucleotide sequence: TGTGCCAGCAGCTTCGAGGGGACAGGGAGGGGCGAGCAGTACTTC. Its translation is CASSFEGTGRGEQYF.

This clone was observed many times. V is TRBV2 and J is TRBJ2-4; 7 bases line up with TRBD1. V dropped 7 bases and J dropped 0; count of bases not matched to a gene: 9. CDR1 and CDR2 (germline): SNHLY, FYNNEI. This CDR3 has 16 residues. In nucleotides, the CDR3 is TGTGCCAGCAACGATTTTCAGGGGGTAGCCAAAAACATTCAGTACTTC. It codes for CASNDFQGVAKNIQYF.

V usage is TRBV5-1 and J usage is TRBJ2-6; 9 bases fit TRBD1. The V gene's germline CDR1 is SGHRS and CDR2 YFSETQ. The CDR3 covers 16 residues. V was clipped by 4 bases and J by 2 bases; unmatched bases: 4. This chain's CDR3 is CASSGGDRAGANVLTF. CDR3 sequence (DNA): TGCGCCAGCAGCGGGGGGGACAGGGCTGGGGCCAACGTCCTGACTTTC.

The rearrangement joins TRBV9 to TRBJ2-2, with 7 nucleotides matching TRBD2. Per germline, CDR1 SGDLS and CDR2 YYNGEE. After removal of 2 bases from V and 0 bases from J, the junction contained 4 bases not matched to a gene. This CDR3 has 16 residues. CDR3 sequence (DNA): TGTGCCAGCAGCGTGCCCCTAGCGGCGAACACCGGGGAGCTGTTTTTT. Its translation: CASSVPLAANTGELFF.